Listed below are T cell receptor beta chains from one sample, sequenced in a study of OX40 agonist ivuxolimab in advanced cancers. Sequencing used immunoSEQ multiplex PCR; TCRdb keeps in-frame clones, though not all of them. The sample records about 67,000 clones, roughly 81% being singletons. Here the sequenced sample was CD4+ or CD8+ T cells sorted from blood, taken in a trial of the OX40 agonist ivuxolimab. Receptor source: an adult with an advanced solid tumor such as melanoma, head and neck, liver or kidney cancer. Each CDR3 is given with its conserved first and last residue. A D gene is named only where the DNA matches it firmly. Size values are once, few and many counts, or a class for expanded clones, and some rows have none.

CDR3aa,CDR3nt,d_gene,j_gene,abundance,v_gene
CASSQDRRITDTQYF,TGTGCCAGCAGCCAAGATCGTCGGATCACAGATACGCAGTATTTT,NA,TRBJ2-3,few,TRBV4-2
CASSVGGQENTEAFF,TGTGCCAGCAGTGTGGGCGGACAGGAAAACACTGAAGCTTTCTTT,TRBD1,TRBJ1-1,NA,TRBV25-1
CASSIAGPSGNTIYF,TGTGCCAGTAGCATCGCTGGCCCCTCTGGAAACACCATATATTTT,NA,TRBJ1-3,NA,TRBV19
CASSALAGDFNEQFF,TGTGCCAGCAGCGCCCTAGCGGGAGACTTCAATGAGCAGTTCTTC,TRBD2,TRBJ2-1,NA,TRBV7-9
CASSPAASNEKLFF,TGTGCCAGCAGCCCTGCGGCGTCTAATGAAAAACTGTTTTTT,NA,TRBJ1-4,NA,TRBV7-9
CASSSEQGGKGNTIYF,TGTGCCAGCAGCTCCGAACAGGGGGGAAAAGGAAACACCATATATTTT,TRBD1,TRBJ1-3,once,TRBV6-6
CAYGVAGAQETQYF,TGTGCCTATGGGGTGGCGGGGGCTCAAGAGACCCAGTACTTC,NA,TRBJ2-5,NA,TRBV25-1
CASRGQNFNQPQHF,TGTGCCAGCAGGGGGCAGAACTTTAATCAGCCCCAGCATTTT,NA,TRBJ1-5,NA,TRBV28
CASSGLAFGETQYF,TGTGCCAGCAGCGGACTAGCGTTTGGGGAGACCCAGTACTTC,TRBD2,TRBJ2-5,NA,TRBV27
CASSLEQGAGEQYF,TGTGCCAGCAGCTTGGAACAGGGGGCTGGCGAGCAGTACTTC,TRBD1,TRBJ2-7,NA,TRBV5-8
CSAISDEQYF,TGCAGTGCTATTAGTGACGAGCAGTACTTC,NA,TRBJ2-7,NA,TRBV20-1
CASSLAGTGAADEQYF,TGTGCCAGCAGCTTAGCCGGGACAGGGGCCGCAGACGAGCAGTACTTC,TRBD1,TRBJ2-7,once,TRBV11-2
CASSFGQGSSTDTQYF,TGTGCCAGCAGCTTCGGACAGGGTAGTAGCACAGATACGCAGTATTTT,TRBD1,TRBJ2-3,NA,TRBV6-6
CASSLYPTGLMNTEAFF,TGTGCCAGTAGTCTATACCCCACAGGTCTCATGAACACTGAAGCTTTCTTT,NA,TRBJ1-1,NA,TRBV19
CASSYGQGYTGELFF,TGTGCCAGCAGCTACGGACAGGGCTATACCGGGGAGCTGTTTTTT,TRBD1,TRBJ2-2,once,TRBV7-3
CASSSLGGGRDTEAFF,TGTGCCAGCAGTTCCCTCGGGGGCGGGAGGGACACTGAAGCTTTCTTT,NA,TRBJ1-1,few,TRBV27
CASSLGGRGTEAFF,TGTGCCAGCAGCTTAGGAGGGAGGGGCACTGAAGCTTTCTTT,NA,TRBJ1-1,NA,TRBV11-1
CASSTTTRDEQFF,TGTGCCAGCAGTACTACGACTCGAGATGAGCAGTTCTTC,NA,TRBJ2-1,once,TRBV2
CASSVGEQGRLNEQFF,TGTGCCAGCAGCGTAGGAGAACAGGGGAGACTCAATGAGCAGTTCTTC,TRBD1,TRBJ2-1,NA,TRBV9
CASGDYGYTF,TGTGCCAGCGGGGACTATGGCTACACCTTC,NA,TRBJ1-2,NA,TRBV5-5
CASSPRPGLTYGYTF,TGTGCCAGCTCACCAAGGCCGGGGCTCACCTATGGCTACACCTTC,NA,TRBJ1-2,once,TRBV18
CASSPGAGVMNTEAFF,TGTGCCAGTAGCCCGGGGGCAGGGGTCATGAACACTGAAGCTTTCTTT,NA,TRBJ1-1,NA,TRBV19
CASSKGAYNEQFF,TGCGCCAGCAGTAAGGGCGCCTACAATGAGCAGTTCTTC,NA,TRBJ2-1,NA,TRBV5-1
CASSLDGQYTEAFF,TGTGCCAGCAGCTTAGATGGGCAGTACACTGAAGCTTTCTTT,NA,TRBJ1-1,NA,TRBV11-2
CASSLEATGGLTGELFF,TGCGCCAGCAGCTTGGAAGCGACAGGGGGCCTCACCGGGGAGCTGTTTTTT,TRBD1,TRBJ2-2,NA,TRBV5-1
CAWSRGYNSPLHF,TGTGCCTGGAGTCGTGGCTATAATTCACCCCTCCACTTT,NA,TRBJ1-6,medium-sized,TRBV30
CSASRGDEQFF,TGCAGTGCTAGTAGGGGGGATGAGCAGTTCTTC,NA,TRBJ2-1,NA,TRBV20-1
CASSSYGIRGSTGSYGYTF,TGTGCCAGCAGCTCGTACGGGATCAGAGGGAGCACGGGTAGCTATGGCTACACCTTC,NA,TRBJ1-2,NA,TRBV7-8
CASSYSRQGYSPLHF,TGTGCCAGCAGTTACTCGAGACAGGGGTACTCACCCCTCCACTTT,TRBD1,TRBJ1-6,once,TRBV6-5
CASTPDRPRDGYTF,TGTGCCAGTACCCCAGACAGGCCCAGGGATGGCTACACCTTC,NA,TRBJ1-2,NA,TRBV19
CASSPARTGEAFF,TGTGCCAGCTCACCTGCCCGGACAGGTGAAGCTTTCTTT,TRBD1,TRBJ1-1,medium-sized,TRBV18
CAIVKGSYNEQFF,TGTGCCATCGTGAAGGGTTCCTACAATGAGCAGTTCTTC,NA,TRBJ2-1,NA,TRBV10-3
CASSSGTSEAEQFF,TGTGCCAGCAGCTCCGGGACTAGCGAGGCTGAGCAGTTCTTC,TRBD2,TRBJ2-1,NA,TRBV7-3
CASSPSTGGDYGYTF,TGTGCCAGCTCACCCTCGACAGGAGGGGACTATGGCTACACCTTC,NA,TRBJ1-2,NA,TRBV18
CASSLQQVNIQYF,TGTGCCAGCAGTTTACAACAGGTCAACATTCAGTACTTC,NA,TRBJ2-4,NA,TRBV28